This TCR beta chain was found in a study of tumor-infiltrating lymphocytes in primary liver carcinoma. They got blood RNA out of unsorted whole blood and also pulled out germline DNA. Patients showed chronic HBV infection and an absence of prior treatment. Starting material of 500 ng total RNA yielded TCR beta cDNA via a constant-region primer. Three rounds of nested multiplex PCR with slightly modified ARM-PCR produced TCR beta libraries. The first two PCR rounds used TRBV1-TRBV30 forward primers with a C-beta reverse primer, about 10 cycles each. Using its own MiXCR run on the multiplex PCR reads, TCRdb lists one record per CDR3 protein. This sample carries about 200,000 distinct CDR3 sequences, less than 65% of them seen once, and the ten largest clones take roughly 7%. The J segment lost 5 bases and the V segment lost 2 bases, leaving 11 bases of the junction unmatched. Germline CDR1 reads SQVTM; CDR2 reads ANQGSEA. The CDR3 totals 15 residues.

As for this clonotype: This may be a read error, as it is one base from a much larger clone.

The sequence was collected from a woman in her fifties or sixties with primary liver carcinoma and hepatitis B virus infection. Sequencing input: peripheral blood. V gene TRBV29-1 combines with J gene TRBJ2-5; TRBD1 matches at 7 bases. CDR3 protein: CSVESMTGSKETQYF. The DNA for the CDR3 is TGCAGCGTTGAATCTATGACAGGGTCTAAGGAGACCCAGTACTTC.